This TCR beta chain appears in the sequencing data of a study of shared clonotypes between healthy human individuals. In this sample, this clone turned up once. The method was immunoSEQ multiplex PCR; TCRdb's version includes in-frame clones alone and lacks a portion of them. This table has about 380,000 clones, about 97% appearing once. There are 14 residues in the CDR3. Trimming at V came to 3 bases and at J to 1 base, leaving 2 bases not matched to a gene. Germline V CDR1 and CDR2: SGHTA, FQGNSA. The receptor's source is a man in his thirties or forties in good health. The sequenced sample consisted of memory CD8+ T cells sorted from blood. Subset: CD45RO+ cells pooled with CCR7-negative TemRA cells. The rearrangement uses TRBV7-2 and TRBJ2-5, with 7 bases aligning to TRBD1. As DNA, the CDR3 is TGTGCCAGCAGCTTCGACAGGGCCCAAGAGACCCAGTACTTC. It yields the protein CASSFDRAQETQYF.